This TCR beta chain derives from a study of PD-1 blockade in classical Hodgkin lymphoma. Whole-study findings and limits: There remain no defined causes for the repertoire differences, which possibly reflect disease activity or prior therapy.

Points on this clone: No antigen is known for it.

This CDR3 region has 14 residues. Germline CDR1 SQVTM, CDR2 ANQGSEA. The V gene lost 6 bases and the J gene lost 2 bases, with 16 bases spanning the gap. The method was immunoSEQ multiplex PCR; TCRdb's version includes in-frame clones alone and lacks a portion of them. In the table there are 15,000 to 20,000 clones, about 85% of which are singletons. Every single patient, without exception, relapsed after autologous stem cell transplantation, and brentuximab vedotin exposure varied. Magnetic negative selection was used to purify CD4+ T cells from thawed PBMCs. The V and J genes are TRBV29-1 and TRBJ1-1; maybe TRBD1 (6 bases). The receptor comes from a human donor with classical Hodgkin lymphoma. The specimen was CD4+ T cells from blood, collected at baseline. CDR3 loop: CSVRQVYLNTEAFF. CDR3 bases: TGCAGCGTCCGACAGGTCTATCTTAACACTGAAGCTTTCTTT.